These 12 T cell receptor beta chains share one sample of origin, sequenced in a study of T-cell memory formation after mild COVID-19 (TCRdb year 2021). The library was prepared using 5' RACE. The run used an Illumina NovaSeq 6000. In TCRdb, the public reads were trimmed at Q25 with fastp and aligned with MiXCR, with productive beta chains retained. Records with the same CDR3 protein are collapsed into one entry carrying the most frequent genes and DNA. The sample includes about 350,000 distinct CDR3 sequences, with roughly 15% observed a single time. The ten largest clones represent approximately 22% of the sample. Material for sequencing was PBMCs or a T cell subset sorted from them (not recorded which). The source is a man between 18 and 29 years old who had mild COVID-19 (a few samples of this study predate the infection). The sample titles of this study are shuffled in the database, so cell type and time point are left out; the donor was told from shared clones.

Only a few counts were recorded for this clonotype. The V call is TRBV20-1, the J call TRBJ2-3, with TRBD1 matching over 10 bases. The V gene's germline CDR1 is DFQATT and CDR2 SNEGSKA (reference sequence). There are 15 residues in the CDR3. The junction had 7 bases not matched to a gene; V was cut back by 3 bases and J by 4 bases. The CDR3 here is CSASDPGQGSDTQYF. The CDR3 DNA reads TGCAGTGCTAGCGACCCGGGACAGGGGTCAGATACGCAGTATTTT.

This clonotype was seen only a few times. The genes are TRBV12-3 or TRBV12-4 and TRBJ2-5; D perhaps matches TRBD2 (6 bases). The V end was cut by 6 bases, the J end by 5 bases, with 22 bases between. This CDR3 spans 16 amino acids. The CDR3 loop is CASSPPRGGVGETQYF. DNA for the CDR3: TGTGCCAGCAGCCCCCCGAGGGGCGGGGTTGGGGAGACCCAGTACTTC.

The V and J genes are TRBV7-9 and TRBJ2-7; TRBD1 aligns across 7 bases. CDR3 length: 13 residues. With V trimmed by 6 bases and J by 5 bases, 7 bases remained unmatched. CDR1 is SEHNR, CDR2 FQNEAQ, per germline (reference sequence). The CDR3 DNA reads TGTGCCAGCAGGAGGGTAGGGGGCCACGAGCAGTACTTC. Translating gives CASRRVGGHEQYF.

Only a few counts were recorded for this clonotype. The J gene is TRBJ1-1, the V gene TRBV5-4; no clear D gene. Per germline, CDR1 SGHNT and CDR2 YYREEE (reference sequence). Trimming shortened V by 4 bases and J by 1 base, and 5 bases separated the two germline ends. This CDR3 region has 12 residues. CDR3 residues: CASSVQNTEAFF. CDR3 sequence (DNA): TGTGCCAGCAGCGTCCAGAACACTGAAGCTTTCTTT.

This clonotype was counted many times. The chain employs TRBV7-2 and TRBJ1-5; a weak D match, TRBD1 (6 bases). This CDR3 comprises 13 residues. Germline loops: CDR1 SGHTA, CDR2 FQGNSA. Trimming shortened V by 4 bases and J by 6 bases, and 10 bases separated the two germline ends. The CDR3 bases are TGTGCCAGCAGCTCTCAGGGGAGTCAGCCCCAGCATTTT. Its protein product is CASSSQGSQPQHF.

The gene calls are TRBV24-1 and TRBJ2-2, with 9 positions matching TRBD1. Germline V lookup: CDR1 KGHDR, CDR2 SFDVKD. This CDR3 contains 16 residues. Trimming took 5 bases from V and 6 from J; bases not matched to a gene: 9. The chain's CDR3 is CATSAPGQGIAGELFF. CDR3 nucleotide sequence: TGTGCCACCAGTGCTCCGGGACAGGGCATCGCCGGGGAGCTGTTTTTT.

This rearrangement joins TRBV6-5 to TRBJ2-3; TRBD2 matches 7 bases. CDR1 MNHEY and CDR2 SVGAGI come from the germline V gene. This CDR3 comprises 15 residues. V lost 6 bases to trimming and J lost 0 bases; unmatched junction nucleotides: 6. The CDR3 sequence is CASRFKRGSTDTQYF. In DNA, the CDR3 is TGTGCCAGCAGGTTTAAGCGGGGCAGCACAGATACGCAGTATTTT.

The V gene is TRBV18, the J gene TRBJ2-3; D might be TRBD1 or TRBD2, each matching 5 bases. CDR1 KGHSH and CDR2 LQKENI come from the germline V gene. Trimming pared 3 bases from V and 3 bases from J, leaving 16 bases between. CDR3 length: 16 amino acids. This CDR3 reads CASSPRQSGTTDTQYF. The CDR3 nucleotides read TGTGCCAGCTCACCTCGACAGAGCGGCACTACAGATACGCAGTATTTT.

In its sample, this clonotype was seen a few times. The J gene is TRBJ1-2, the V gene TRBV28; D gene ambiguous. Germline CDR1 and CDR2: MDHEN and SYDVKM. V was cut by 4 bases and J by 1 base, with 16 bases left in between. The length of the CDR3 is 16 residues. The CDR3 reads CASSSPRTSVNYGYTF. CDR3 nucleotides: TGTGCCAGCAGTTCTCCCAGGACTTCAGTTAACTATGGCTACACCTTC.

The chain couples TRBV7-3 to TRBJ2-2; 8 positions match TRBD1. The CDR3 consists of 16 residues. Germline V gene lookup returns CDR1 SGHTA and CDR2 FQGTGA. V lost 6 bases to trimming and J lost 4 bases; unmatched junction nucleotides: 10. CDR3 bases: TGTGCCAGCAGGCCCCGGGACAGGCCCTCCACCGGGGAGCTGTTTTTT. This gives the protein CASRPRDRPSTGELFF.

The chain joins TRBV9 to TRBJ1-2, with 7 nucleotides matching TRBD1. In germline, CDR1 is SGDLS, CDR2 YYNGEE. This CDR3 region has 13 residues. Unmatched junction bases numbered 2, after V lost 2 bases and J lost 4 bases. The CDR3 bases are TGTGCCAGCAGCGTCGGGACAGCCTATGGCTACACCTTC. Residues: CASSVGTAYGYTF.

This chain links TRBV7-9 with TRBJ2-3, with a possible D match to TRBD2 (7 bases). The CDR3 runs 15 residues. With 6 bases removed from V and 4 bases from J, the gap between germline ends came to 17 bases. Germline V gene data show CDR1 as SEHNR and CDR2 as FQNEAQ (reference sequence). CDR3 loop: CASRSGGLGADTQYF. In DNA, the CDR3 is TGTGCCAGCAGATCCGGGGGGCTCGGCGCAGATACGCAGTATTTT.